This TCR beta chain derives from a study of radiation and T cells in renal cell carcinoma. Across the whole study: Nephrectomy followed 15 Gy stereotactic body radiation by 4 weeks. The study, taken as a whole, reports: Top tumor clonotypes rose in blood 2 weeks post-radiation, then contracted.

Time point indicated: blood 2 weeks post-SBRT. This sample's treatment: 15 Gy SBRT to primary tumor, nephrectomy 4 weeks later. Regarding this clone: The antigen is not known.

Measured with immunoSEQ multiplex PCR; TCRdb has only the in-frame clones, and not every one. The data show some 120,000 clones, 81% seen once. CDR1 is KGHSH, CDR2 LQKENI, per germline. V dropped 1 base and J dropped 4; count of bases not matched to a gene: 7. The CDR3 covers 16 residues. The origin of this receptor is a man aged 50 or older with renal cell carcinoma. The sequencing here drew on blood, taken from a patient whose treatment included radiotherapy and nephrectomy. The V call is TRBV18, the J call TRBJ2-5, with TRBD1 matching 9 bases. This CDR3 is CASSPLGQGGVETQYF. CDR3 sequence (DNA): TGTGCCAGCTCACCACTGGGACAGGGCGGCGTAGAGACCCAGTACTTC.